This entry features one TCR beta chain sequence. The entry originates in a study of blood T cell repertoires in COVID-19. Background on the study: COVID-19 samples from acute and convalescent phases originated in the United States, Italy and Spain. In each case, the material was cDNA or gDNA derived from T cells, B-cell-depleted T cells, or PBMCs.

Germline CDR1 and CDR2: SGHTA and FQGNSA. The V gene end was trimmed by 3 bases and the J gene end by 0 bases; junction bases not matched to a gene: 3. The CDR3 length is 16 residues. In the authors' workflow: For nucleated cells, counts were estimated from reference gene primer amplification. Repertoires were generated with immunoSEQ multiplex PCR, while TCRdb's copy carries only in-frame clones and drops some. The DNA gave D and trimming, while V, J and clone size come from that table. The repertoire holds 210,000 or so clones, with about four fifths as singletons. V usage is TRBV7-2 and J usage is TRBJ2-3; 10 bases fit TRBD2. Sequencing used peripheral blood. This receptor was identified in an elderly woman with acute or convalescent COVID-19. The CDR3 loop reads CASSFGAGGSTDTQYF. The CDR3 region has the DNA TGTGCCAGCAGCTTCGGAGCGGGGGGGAGCACAGATACGCAGTATTTT.